The present TCR beta chain was sequenced within a study of blood T cell repertoires in COVID-19. TCRdb's table, derived via immunoSEQ multiplex PCR, lists solely in-frame clones and lacks some. The sample gives roughly 200,000 clones, roughly 76% of which show up once; around 8.1% is in the top ten. Germline-derived CDR1 and CDR2 are SGHRS and YFSETQ. V lost 5 bases, J lost 0 bases, and 3 bases lay in between. The CDR3 is 13 residues long. This clonotype was obtained from a woman in her forties or fifties with active or convalescent COVID-19. The rearrangement uses TRBV5-1 and TRBJ2-6; D is uncertain. The specimen was peripheral blood. The CDR3 spells CASRYSGANVLTF. CDR3 nucleotides: TGCGCCAGCAGGTACTCTGGGGCCAACGTCCTGACTTTC.